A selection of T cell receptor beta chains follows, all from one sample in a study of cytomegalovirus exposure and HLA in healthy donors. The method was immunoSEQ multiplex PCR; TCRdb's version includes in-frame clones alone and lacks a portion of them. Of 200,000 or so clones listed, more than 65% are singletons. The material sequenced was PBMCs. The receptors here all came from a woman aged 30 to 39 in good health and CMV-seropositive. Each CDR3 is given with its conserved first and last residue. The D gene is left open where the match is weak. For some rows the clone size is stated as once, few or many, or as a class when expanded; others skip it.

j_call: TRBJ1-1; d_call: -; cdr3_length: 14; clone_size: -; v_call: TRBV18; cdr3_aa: CASSPGGADTEAFF; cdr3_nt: TGTGCCAGCTCACCAGGGGGGGCCGACACTGAAGCTTTCTTT
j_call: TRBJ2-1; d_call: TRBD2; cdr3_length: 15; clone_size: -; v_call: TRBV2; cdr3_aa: CASMEGGSFYNEQFF; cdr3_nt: TGTGCCAGCATGGAGGGCGGGAGTTTCTACAATGAGCAGTTCTTC
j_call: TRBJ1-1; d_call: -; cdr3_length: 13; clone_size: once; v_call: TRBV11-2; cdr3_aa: CASRETPNTEAFF; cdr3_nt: TGTGCCAGCCGCGAAACCCCGAACACTGAAGCTTTCTTT
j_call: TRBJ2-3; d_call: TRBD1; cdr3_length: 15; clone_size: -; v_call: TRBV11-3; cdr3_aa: CASSLGDRVTDTQYF; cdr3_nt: TGTGCCAGCAGCTTAGGGGACAGGGTCACAGATACGCAGTATTTT
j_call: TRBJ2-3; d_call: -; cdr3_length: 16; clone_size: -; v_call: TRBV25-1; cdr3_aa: CASSDWDTSGTDTQYF; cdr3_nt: TGTGCCAGCAGTGATTGGGACACCTCAGGCACAGATACGCAGTATTTT
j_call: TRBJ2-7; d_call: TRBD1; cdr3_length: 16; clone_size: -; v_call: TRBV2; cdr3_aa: CASSDNLGQGLDGQYF; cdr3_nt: TGTGCCAGCAGTGACAACCTTGGACAGGGACTGGACGGGCAGTACTTC
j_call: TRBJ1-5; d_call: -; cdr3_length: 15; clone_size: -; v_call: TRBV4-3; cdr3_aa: CASSQDWASNQPQHF; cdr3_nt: TGCGCCAGCAGCCAAGATTGGGCCAGCAATCAGCCCCAGCATTTT
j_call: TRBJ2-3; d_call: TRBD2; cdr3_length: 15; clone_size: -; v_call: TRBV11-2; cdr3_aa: CASSKKREYPDTQYF; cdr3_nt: TGTGCCAGCAGCAAAAAGCGGGAGTATCCAGATACGCAGTATTTT
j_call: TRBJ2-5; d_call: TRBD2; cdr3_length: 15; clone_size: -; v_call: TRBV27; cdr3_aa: CASSPRLAGDETQYF; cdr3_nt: TGTGCCAGCAGTCCTCGACTAGCGGGAGACGAGACCCAGTACTTC
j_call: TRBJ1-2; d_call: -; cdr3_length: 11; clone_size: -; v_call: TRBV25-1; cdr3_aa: CASSQGPGHTF; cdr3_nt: TGTGCCAGCAGTCAGGGTCCCGGCCACACCTTC
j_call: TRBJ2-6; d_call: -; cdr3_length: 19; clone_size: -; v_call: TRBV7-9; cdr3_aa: CASSRTPGQVFSGANVLTF; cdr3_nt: TGTGCCAGCAGCCGGACTCCGGGACAAGTATTCTCTGGGGCCAACGTCCTGACTTTC
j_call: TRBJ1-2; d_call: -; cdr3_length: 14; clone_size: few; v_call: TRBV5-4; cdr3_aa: CASSLSWTDYGYTF; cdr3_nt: TGTGCCAGCAGCTTGTCTTGGACAGATTATGGCTACACCTTC
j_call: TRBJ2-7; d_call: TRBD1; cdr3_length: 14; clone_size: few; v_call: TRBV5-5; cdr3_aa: CASSWDRAYYEQYF; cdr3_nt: TGTGCCAGCAGCTGGGACAGGGCCTACTACGAGCAGTACTTC
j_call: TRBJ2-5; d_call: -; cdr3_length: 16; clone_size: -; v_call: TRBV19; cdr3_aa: CASSIGGRGLQETQYF; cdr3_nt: TGTGCCAGTAGTATAGGCGGAAGGGGACTCCAAGAGACCCAGTACTTC
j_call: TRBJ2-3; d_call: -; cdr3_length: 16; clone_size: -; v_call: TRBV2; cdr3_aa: CASSGRESPSTDTQYF; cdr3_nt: TGTGCCAGCAGTGGCCGGGAGTCACCTAGCACAGATACGCAGTATTTT
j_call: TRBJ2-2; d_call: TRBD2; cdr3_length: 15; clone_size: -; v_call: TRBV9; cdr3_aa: CASSVEVAGFGELFF; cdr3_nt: TGTGCCAGCAGCGTAGAAGTAGCGGGGTTCGGGGAGCTGTTTTTT
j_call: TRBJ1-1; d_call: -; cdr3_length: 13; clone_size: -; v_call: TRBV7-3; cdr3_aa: CASSSQGGTEAFF; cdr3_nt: TGTGCCAGCAGCTCACAGGGTGGCACTGAAGCTTTCTTT
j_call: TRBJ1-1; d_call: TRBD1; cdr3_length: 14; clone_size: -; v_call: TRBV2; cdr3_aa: CASTTLRDRGRAFF; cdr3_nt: TGTGCCAGCACTACCCTTAGGGACAGGGGCCGGGCTTTCTTT
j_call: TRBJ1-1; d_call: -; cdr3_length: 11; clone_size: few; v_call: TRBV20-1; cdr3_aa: CSASMATEAFF; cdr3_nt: TGCAGTGCTAGTATGGCCACTGAAGCTTTCTTT
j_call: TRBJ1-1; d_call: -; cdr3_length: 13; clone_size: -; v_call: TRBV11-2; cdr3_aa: CASSLDGPLEAFF; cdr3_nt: TGTGCCAGCAGCTTAGATGGGCCGCTTGAAGCTTTCTTT
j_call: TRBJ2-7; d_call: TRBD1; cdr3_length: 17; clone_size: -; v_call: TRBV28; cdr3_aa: CASSLLAPGQDAYEQYF; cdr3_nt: TGTGCCAGCAGTTTATTGGCTCCGGGACAGGACGCCTACGAGCAGTACTTC
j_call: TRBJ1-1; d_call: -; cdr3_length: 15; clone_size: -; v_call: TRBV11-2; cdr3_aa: CASSLSRGVGGTAFF; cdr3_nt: TGTGCCAGCAGCTTATCTCGGGGGGTCGGGGGGACAGCTTTCTTT
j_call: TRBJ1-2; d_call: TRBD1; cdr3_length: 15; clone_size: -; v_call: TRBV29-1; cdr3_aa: CSAGDRGGISSGYTF; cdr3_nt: TGCAGCGCGGGGGACAGGGGAGGTATCTCGAGCGGCTACACCTTC
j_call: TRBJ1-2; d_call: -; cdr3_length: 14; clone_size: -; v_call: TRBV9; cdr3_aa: CASSVGISDYGYTF; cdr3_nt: TGTGCCAGCAGCGTAGGCATATCGGACTATGGCTACACCTTC
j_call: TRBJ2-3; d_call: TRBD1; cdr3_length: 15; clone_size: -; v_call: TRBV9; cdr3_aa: CASSVEGRGLDTQYF; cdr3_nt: TGTGCCAGCAGCGTAGAAGGAAGGGGGCTAGATACGCAGTATTTT
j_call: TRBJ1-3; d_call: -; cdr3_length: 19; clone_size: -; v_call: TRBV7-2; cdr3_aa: CASSSRADRTLSSGNTIYF; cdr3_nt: TGTGCCAGCAGCTCGAGGGCGGACAGAACACTAAGCTCTGGAAACACCATATATTTT
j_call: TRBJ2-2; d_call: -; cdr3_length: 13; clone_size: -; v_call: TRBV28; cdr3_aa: CASEGGLTGELFF; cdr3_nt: TGTGCCAGCGAGGGCGGTCTTACCGGGGAGCTGTTTTTT
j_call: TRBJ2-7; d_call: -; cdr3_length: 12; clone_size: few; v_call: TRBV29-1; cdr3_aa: CSVEGRLYEQYF; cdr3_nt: TGCAGCGTTGAAGGCAGACTCTACGAGCAGTACTTC
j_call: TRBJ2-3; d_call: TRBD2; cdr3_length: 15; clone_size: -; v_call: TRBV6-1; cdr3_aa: CASSAISGGTDTQYF; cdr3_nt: TGTGCCAGCAGTGCAATCAGCGGGGGCACAGATACGCAGTATTTT
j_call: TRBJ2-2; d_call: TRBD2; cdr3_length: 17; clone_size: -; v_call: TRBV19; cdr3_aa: CASSIFSGLAVTGELFF; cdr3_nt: TGTGCCAGTAGTATTTTCTCGGGACTAGCGGTAACCGGGGAGCTGTTTTTT
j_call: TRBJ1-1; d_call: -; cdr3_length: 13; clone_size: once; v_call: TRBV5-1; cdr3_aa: CASSPGLTTEAFF; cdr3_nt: TGCGCCAGCAGCCCCGGACTGACCACTGAAGCTTTCTTT
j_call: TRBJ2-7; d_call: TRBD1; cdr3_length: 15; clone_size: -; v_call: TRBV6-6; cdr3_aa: CASSYSRDRGDEQYF; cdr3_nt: TGTGCCAGCAGTTACTCGCGGGACAGGGGGGACGAGCAGTACTTC
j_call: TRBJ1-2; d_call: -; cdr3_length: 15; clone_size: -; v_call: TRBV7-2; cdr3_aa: CASSLGRGSLYGYTF; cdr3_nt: TGTGCCAGCAGCTTAGGACGGGGGTCGCTATATGGCTACACCTTC
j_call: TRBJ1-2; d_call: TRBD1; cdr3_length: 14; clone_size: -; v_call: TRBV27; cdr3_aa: CASSYRGPNYGYTF; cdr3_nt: TGTGCCAGCAGTTACAGGGGGCCTAACTATGGCTACACCTTC
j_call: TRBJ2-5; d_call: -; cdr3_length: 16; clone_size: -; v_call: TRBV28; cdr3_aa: CASSSLDRAIQETQYF; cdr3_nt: TGTGCCAGCAGTTCCCTGGACAGAGCTATTCAAGAGACCCAGTACTTC
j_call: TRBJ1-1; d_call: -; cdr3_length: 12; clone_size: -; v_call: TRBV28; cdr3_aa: CASTLGNTEAFF; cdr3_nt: TGTGCCAGCACCCTAGGAAACACTGAAGCTTTCTTT
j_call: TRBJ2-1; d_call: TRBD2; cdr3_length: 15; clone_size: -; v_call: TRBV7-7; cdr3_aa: CASSQGTSGYNEQFF; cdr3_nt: TGTGCTAGCAGCCAAGGGACTAGCGGCTACAATGAGCAGTTCTTC
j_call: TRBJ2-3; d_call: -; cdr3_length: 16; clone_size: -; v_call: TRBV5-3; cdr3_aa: CARSLVANPRQDTQYF; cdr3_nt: TGTGCCAGAAGCTTGGTTGCCAATCCTAGGCAAGATACGCAGTATTTT
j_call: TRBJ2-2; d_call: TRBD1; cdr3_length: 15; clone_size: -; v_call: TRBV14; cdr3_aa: CASSHRGQGNGELFF; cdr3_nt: TGTGCCAGCAGCCACAGAGGACAGGGGAACGGGGAGCTGTTTTTT
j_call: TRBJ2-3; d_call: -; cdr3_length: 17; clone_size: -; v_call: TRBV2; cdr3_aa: CASSPLRPGTSTDTQYF; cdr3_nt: TGTGCCAGCAGTCCGCTTCGGCCAGGGACTAGCACAGATACGCAGTATTTT